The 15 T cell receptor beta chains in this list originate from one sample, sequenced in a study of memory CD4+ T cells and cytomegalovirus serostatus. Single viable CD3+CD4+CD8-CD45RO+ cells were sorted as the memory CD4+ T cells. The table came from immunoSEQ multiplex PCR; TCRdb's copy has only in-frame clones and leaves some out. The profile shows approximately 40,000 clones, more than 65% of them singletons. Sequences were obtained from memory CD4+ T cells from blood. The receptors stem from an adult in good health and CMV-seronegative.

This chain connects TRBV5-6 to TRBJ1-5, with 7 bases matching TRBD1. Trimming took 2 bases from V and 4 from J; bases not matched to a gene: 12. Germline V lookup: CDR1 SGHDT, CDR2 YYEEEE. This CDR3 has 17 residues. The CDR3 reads CASSLFFGGTANQPQHF. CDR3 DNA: TGTGCCAGCAGCTTATTCTTCGGTGGGACAGCAAATCAGCCCCAGCATTTT.

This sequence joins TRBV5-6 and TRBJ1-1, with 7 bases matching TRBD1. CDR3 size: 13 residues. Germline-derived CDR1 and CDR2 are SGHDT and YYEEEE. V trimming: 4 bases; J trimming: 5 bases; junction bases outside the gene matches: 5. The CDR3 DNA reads TGTGCCAGCAGCCAGGGGGGGTTGACTGAAGCTTTCTTT. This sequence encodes CASSQGGLTEAFF.

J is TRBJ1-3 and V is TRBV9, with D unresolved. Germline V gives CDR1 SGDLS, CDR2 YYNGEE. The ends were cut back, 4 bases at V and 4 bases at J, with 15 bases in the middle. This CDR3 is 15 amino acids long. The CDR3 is CASSYDIAEGNTIYF. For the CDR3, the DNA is TGTGCCAGCAGCTACGACATAGCTGAGGGAAACACCATATATTTT.

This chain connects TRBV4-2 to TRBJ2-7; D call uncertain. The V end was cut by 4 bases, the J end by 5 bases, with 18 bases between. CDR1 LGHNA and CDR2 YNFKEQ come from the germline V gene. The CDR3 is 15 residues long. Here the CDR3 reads CASSPQINTQHEQYF. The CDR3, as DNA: TGTGCCAGCAGCCCACAAATCAATACCCAACACGAGCAGTACTTC.

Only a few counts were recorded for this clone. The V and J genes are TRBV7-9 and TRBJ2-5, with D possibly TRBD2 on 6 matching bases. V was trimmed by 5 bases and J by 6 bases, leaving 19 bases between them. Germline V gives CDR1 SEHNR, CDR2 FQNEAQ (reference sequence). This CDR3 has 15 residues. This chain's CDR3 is CASSPGGGVRKTQYF. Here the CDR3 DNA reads TGTGCCAGCAGCCCGGGTGGAGGGGTCCGGAAGACCCAGTACTTC.

The CDR3 spells CASTRDSGANVLTF. In DNA form, the CDR3 reads TGTGCCAGCACCAGGGACTCTGGGGCCAACGTCCTGACTTTC. The chain links TRBV7-9 to TRBJ2-6, with D perhaps matching TRBD1 (5 bases). Trimming shortened V by 7 bases and J by 0 bases, and 7 bases separated the two germline ends. The CDR3 has 14 residues. Germline CDR1 and CDR2: SEHNR and FQNEAQ (reference sequence).

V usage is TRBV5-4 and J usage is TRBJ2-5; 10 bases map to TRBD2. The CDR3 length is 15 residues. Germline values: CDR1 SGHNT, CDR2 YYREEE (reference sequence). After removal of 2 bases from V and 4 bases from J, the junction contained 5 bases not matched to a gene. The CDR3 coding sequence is TGTGCCAGCAGCTTAAGCGGGGGGGCAGCAGAGACCCAGTACTTC. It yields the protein CASSLSGGAAETQYF.

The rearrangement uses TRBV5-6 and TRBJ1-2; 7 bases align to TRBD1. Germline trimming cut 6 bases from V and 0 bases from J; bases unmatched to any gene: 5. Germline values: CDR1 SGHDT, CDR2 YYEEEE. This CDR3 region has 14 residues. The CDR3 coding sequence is TGTGCCAGCACGCGACAGGGAACTAACTATGGCTACACCTTC. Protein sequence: CASTRQGTNYGYTF.

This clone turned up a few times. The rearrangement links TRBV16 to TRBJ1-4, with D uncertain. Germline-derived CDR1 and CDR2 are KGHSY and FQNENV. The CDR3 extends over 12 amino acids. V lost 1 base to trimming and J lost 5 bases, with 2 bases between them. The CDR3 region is CASSQWNEKLFF. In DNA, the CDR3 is TGTGCCAGCAGCCAATGGAATGAAAAACTGTTTTTT.

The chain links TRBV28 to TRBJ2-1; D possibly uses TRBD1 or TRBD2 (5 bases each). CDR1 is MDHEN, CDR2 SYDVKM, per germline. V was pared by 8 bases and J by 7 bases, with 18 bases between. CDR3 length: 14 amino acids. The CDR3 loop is CASEPGTTVNEQFF. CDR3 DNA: TGTGCCAGCGAGCCGGGGACCACCGTTAATGAGCAGTTCTTC.

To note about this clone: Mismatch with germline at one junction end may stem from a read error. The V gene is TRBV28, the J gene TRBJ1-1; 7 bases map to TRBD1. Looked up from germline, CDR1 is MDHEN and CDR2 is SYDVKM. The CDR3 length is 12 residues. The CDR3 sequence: CAIDRVNTEAFF. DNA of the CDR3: TGTGCGATTGACAGGGTGAATACTGAAGCTTTCTTT.

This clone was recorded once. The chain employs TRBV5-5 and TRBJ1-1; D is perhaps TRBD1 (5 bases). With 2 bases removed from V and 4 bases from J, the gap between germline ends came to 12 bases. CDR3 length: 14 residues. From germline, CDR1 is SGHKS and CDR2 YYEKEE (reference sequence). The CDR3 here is CASSFAAGSTEAFF. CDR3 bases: TGTGCCAGCAGCTTCGCAGCAGGGAGCACTGAAGCTTTCTTT.

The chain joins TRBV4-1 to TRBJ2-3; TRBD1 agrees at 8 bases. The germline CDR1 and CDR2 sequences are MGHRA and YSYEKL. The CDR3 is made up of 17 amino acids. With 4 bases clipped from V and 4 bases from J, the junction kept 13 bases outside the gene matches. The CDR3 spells CASSPTKTGASADTQYF. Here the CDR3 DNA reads TGCGCCAGCAGCCCGACCAAGACAGGGGCTAGCGCAGATACGCAGTATTTT.

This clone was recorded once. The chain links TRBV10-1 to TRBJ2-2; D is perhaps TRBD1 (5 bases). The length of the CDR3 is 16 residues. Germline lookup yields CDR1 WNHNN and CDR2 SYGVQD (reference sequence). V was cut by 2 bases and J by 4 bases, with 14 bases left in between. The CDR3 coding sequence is TGCGCCAGCAGTGAGCCCACCGGACAACCCACCGGGGAGCTGTTTTTT. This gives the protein CASSEPTGQPTGELFF.

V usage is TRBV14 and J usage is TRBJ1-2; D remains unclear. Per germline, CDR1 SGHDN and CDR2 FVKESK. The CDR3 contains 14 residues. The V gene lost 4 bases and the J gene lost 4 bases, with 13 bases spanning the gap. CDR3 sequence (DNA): TGTGCCAGCAGCCCCCCCGGGCAGATCTATGGCTACACCTTC. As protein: CASSPPGQIYGYTF.